This T cell receptor (beta chain) was profiled in a study of cytomegalovirus exposure and HLA in healthy donors. Study observations and caveats: There were several of the most significant clusters that appeared linked to common viral pathogens in a later analysis. A later analysis associated some 16,000 TCR beta sequences with HLA alleles at a 0.05 false discovery rate.

Note on this clone: Its cognate antigen is unknown.

This CDR3 contains 15 residues. CDR1 and CDR2 from the germline V gene are ENHRY and SYGVKD. Losses at the gene ends were 0 bases for V and 6 bases for J; bases not matched to a gene: 2. The PCR was carried out with 60 Vbeta primers and 13 Jbeta primers. The method was immunoSEQ multiplex PCR; TCRdb's version includes in-frame clones alone and lacks a portion of them. The sample lists 95,000 to 100,000 clones; 60% to 80% were seen once. V gene TRBV10-3 combines with J gene TRBJ1-6; 7 bases are shared with TRBD1. This receptor was obtained from a woman in her sixties in good health and CMV-seropositive. Sequences were obtained from PBMCs. CDR3 residues: CAISESRDSNSPLHF. In nucleotides, the CDR3 is TGTGCCATCAGTGAGTCCCGGGACAGTAATTCACCCCTCCACTTT.